This T cell receptor (beta chain) was obtained from a study of blood T cell repertoires in COVID-19. Study details: Sites in the United States, Italy and Spain provided acute and convalescent COVID-19 samples. From T cells, B-cell-depleted T cells, or PBMCs came the material, which was cDNA or gDNA.

Authors' methods: The authors estimated nucleated cell counts from reference gene primer amplification. Sequencing was performed with immunoSEQ multiplex PCR; in TCRdb, only in-frame clones are kept and a portion is missing. That table supplies the V and J calls and clone size; D and trimming were determined from the DNA. Of about 59,000 clones listed, 90% to 95% are singletons. V was pared by 3 bases and J by 5 bases, with 19 bases between. The CDR3 is made up of 15 amino acids. Germline V lookup: CDR1 SQVTM, CDR2 ANQGSEA. This clone came up a few times. This TCR was sampled from a human donor in a cohort sampled during active COVID-19. The sequencing input was peripheral blood. J is TRBJ2-5 and V is TRBV29-1, with D perhaps matching TRBD2 (6 bases). The CDR3 region has the DNA TGCAGCGTTGAGGGGTCGGTTAGAGCGGGTGAGACCCAGTACTTC. Protein: CSVEGSVRAGETQYF.